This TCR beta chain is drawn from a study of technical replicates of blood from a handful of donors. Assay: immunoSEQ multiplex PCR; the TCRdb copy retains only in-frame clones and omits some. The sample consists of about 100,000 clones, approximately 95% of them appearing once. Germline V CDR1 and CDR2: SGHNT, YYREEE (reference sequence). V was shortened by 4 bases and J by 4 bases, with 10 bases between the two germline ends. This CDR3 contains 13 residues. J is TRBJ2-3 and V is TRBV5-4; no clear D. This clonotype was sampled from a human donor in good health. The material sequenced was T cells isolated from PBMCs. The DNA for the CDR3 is TGTGCCAGCAGCGCAACTACCGCAGATACGCAGTATTTT. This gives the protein CASSATTADTQYF.